The 8 T cell receptor beta chains below were found in one sample sequenced in a study of T cells in Graves' hyperthyroidism and ophthalmopathy. From RNA transcripts, TCR beta CDR3 regions were amplified. During a first-round RT-PCR of the TCR CDR3, the HTBI primer set was used. TCRdb passed the multiplex PCR reads through MiXCR, listing each CDR3 protein once. The table lists roughly 380,000 distinct CDR3 sequences, around 18% of them singletons, with 15% to 19% in the top ten. Sequencing used blood. The receptors come from a woman between 40 and 50 years old with Graves' ophthalmopathy.

The gene calls are TRBV7-8 and TRBJ2-7; TRBD2 matches at 8 bases. CDR3 length: 15 amino acids. Germline loops: CDR1 SGHVS, CDR2 FQNEAQ. V was clipped by 2 bases and J by 0 bases; unmatched bases: 3. The CDR3 nucleotides read TGTGCCAGCAGCTTACCTAGCGGGCCCTCCTACGAGCAGTACTTC. Translating it yields CASSLPSGPSYEQYF.

This clonotype has a count of ten or more. This sequence joins TRBV20-1 and TRBJ1-2, with D possibly matching TRBD1 (6 bases). The CDR3 consists of 16 residues. Germline-derived CDR1 and CDR2 are DFQATT and SNEGSKA (reference sequence). With 6 bases removed from V and 2 bases from J, the gap between germline ends came to 22 bases. CDR3 bases: TGCAGTGCCCAGGGGACGGGGAGGCGGCTAAACTATGGCTACACCTTC. Its protein is CSAQGTGRRLNYGYTF.

This clonotype was observed at least ten times. V and J are TRBV6-5 and TRBJ1-1; 9 bases fit TRBD1. Germline CDR1 MNHEY, CDR2 SVGAGI. The CDR3 length is 15 residues. V lost 7 bases to trimming and J lost 0 bases; unmatched junction nucleotides: 6. DNA for the CDR3: TGTGCCAGCACTACACAGGGGGCACTGAACACTGAAGCTTTCTTT. This gives the protein CASTTQGALNTEAFF.

This clonotype was seen ten or more times. The CDR3 DNA sequence: TGCGCCAGCAGCGGGATGACAGGGGGCGCGTCCGCCTATGGCTACACCTTC. This sequence encodes CASSGMTGGASAYGYTF. The chain uses TRBV5-1 and TRBJ1-2; 10 bases fit TRBD1. V gave up 4 bases and J gave up 4 bases; unmatched junction bases: 13. This CDR3 comprises 17 residues. Germline V gene lookup returns CDR1 SGHRS and CDR2 YFSETQ.

This clonotype was seen repeatedly, ten times or more. The rearrangement links TRBV19 to TRBJ2-5; unclear D gene. The CDR3 loop spans 14 amino acids. Deletions cut 1 base from V and 2 bases from J, with 8 bases between. The germline V gene encodes CDR1 LNHDA and CDR2 SQIVND (reference sequence). CDR3 DNA: TGTGCCAGTAGTATAGGGAACCGACAAGAGACCCAGTACTTC. This sequence encodes CASSIGNRQETQYF.

There are many counts of this clonotype. The gene calls are TRBV11-2 and TRBJ2-4; D remains unclear. Germline CDR1 and CDR2: SGHAT and FQNNGV. The CDR3 contains 16 residues. The V gene lost 5 bases and the J gene lost 0 bases, with 14 bases spanning the gap. The CDR3 DNA sequence: TGTGCCAGCAGCCTCCTCGGACGGTTAGCCAAAAACATTCAGTACTTC. This sequence encodes CASSLLGRLAKNIQYF.

This clonotype was seen many times. The V call is TRBV28, the J call TRBJ2-7; 10 positions agree with TRBD2. Trimming removed 7 bases from V and 0 bases from J; junction bases left unmatched: 6. Germline V gives CDR1 MDHEN, CDR2 SYDVKM. CDR3 length equals 15 residues. The CDR3: CASITSGTSSYEQYF. The CDR3 bases are TGTGCCAGCATCACTAGCGGGACCTCCTCCTACGAGCAGTACTTC.

This clonotype was seen at least ten times. The chain employs TRBV28 and TRBJ1-5; D remains unclear. Trimming took off 10 bases at V and 8 bases at J, with 15 bases between the two ends. Per the germline V gene, CDR1 is MDHEN and CDR2 is SYDVKM. The CDR3 has 12 residues. CDR3 region: CATERVEEPQHF. In DNA form, the CDR3 reads TGTGCCACCGAACGGGTAGAAGAGCCCCAGCATTTT.